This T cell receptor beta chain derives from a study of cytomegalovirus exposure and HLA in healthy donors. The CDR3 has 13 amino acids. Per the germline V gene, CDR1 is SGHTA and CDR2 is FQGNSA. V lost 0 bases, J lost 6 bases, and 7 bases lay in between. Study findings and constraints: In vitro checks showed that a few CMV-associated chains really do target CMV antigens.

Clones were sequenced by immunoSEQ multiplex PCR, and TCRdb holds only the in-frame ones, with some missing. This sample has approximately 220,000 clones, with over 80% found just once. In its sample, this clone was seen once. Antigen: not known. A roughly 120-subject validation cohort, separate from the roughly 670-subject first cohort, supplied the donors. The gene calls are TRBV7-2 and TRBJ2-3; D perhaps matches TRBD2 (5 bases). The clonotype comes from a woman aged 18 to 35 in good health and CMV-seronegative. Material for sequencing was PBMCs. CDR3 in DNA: TGTGCCAGCAGCTTAGCGCGGAGGGATACGCAGTATTTT. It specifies CASSLARRDTQYF.